These 16 T cell receptor beta chains share one sample of origin, sequenced in a study of blood T cell repertoires in COVID-19. Sequenced by immunoSEQ multiplex PCR; TCRdb stores in-frame clones only, minus some. There are approximately 100,000 clones in the sample; around 89% occur only once, and less than 40% lies in the top ten. The specimen sequenced was peripheral blood. Receptors were obtained from a woman older than 75 with acute or convalescent COVID-19.

This chain connects TRBV27 to TRBJ2-7; no firm D call. The ends were cut back, 6 bases at V and 0 bases at J, with 12 bases in the middle. The CDR3 loop spans 14 amino acids. Germline lookup yields CDR1 MNHEY and CDR2 SMNVEV (reference sequence). The CDR3 DNA sequence: TGTGCCAGCAGCCTAAAGTGGAGCTCCTACGAGCAGTACTTC. It translates to CASSLKWSSYEQYF.

The chain carries TRBV6-5 and TRBJ2-7; possibly TRBD1 for D (5 bases). The CDR3 covers 15 residues. Germline V lookup: CDR1 MNHEY, CDR2 SVGAGI. V was shortened by 2 bases and J by 3 bases, with 14 bases between the two germline ends. The CDR3 reads CASSYVPGMGYEQYF. The CDR3 DNA sequence: TGTGCCAGCAGTTACGTCCCAGGGATGGGCTACGAGCAGTACTTC.

The rearrangement joins TRBV6-6 to TRBJ1-4; unclear D gene. Germline-derived CDR1 and CDR2 are MNHNY and SVGAGI (reference sequence). The CDR3 length is 12 residues. Between the trimmed V and J ends, which lost 7 bases and 5 bases, there was a span of 8 bases. The CDR3 loop reads CASMLMNEKLFF. CDR3 sequence (DNA): TGTGCCAGCATGCTAATGAATGAAAAACTGTTTTTT.

The gene calls are TRBV5-1 and TRBJ1-2; TRBD1 matches 8 bases. This CDR3 spans 15 amino acids. The germline V gene encodes CDR1 SGHRS and CDR2 YFSETQ. V shed 4 bases and J 7 bases; nucleotides not matched to a gene: 12. This chain's CDR3 is CASSQDRGSVVGYTF. The CDR3 DNA follows: TGCGCCAGCAGCCAAGACAGGGGTTCTGTCGTTGGCTACACCTTC. Together with reference TRBV5-1 and TRBJ1-2, the CDR3 gives the full variable domain: KAGVTQTPRYLIKTRGQQVTLSCSPISGHRSVSWYQQTPGQGLQFLFEYFSETQRNKGNFPGRFSGRQFSNSRSEMNVSTLELGDSALYLCASSQDRGSVVGYTFGSGTRLTVV.

The chain links TRBV29-1 to TRBJ2-1, with a weak D call TRBD2 (5 bases). Trimming shortened V by 3 bases and J by 12 bases, and 12 bases separated the two germline ends. This CDR3 is built from 11 residues. From germline, CDR1 is SQVTM and CDR2 ANQGSEA. The CDR3 protein is CSVEAPEVQFF. CDR3 nucleotides: TGCAGCGTTGAGGCCCCGGAGGTGCAGTTCTTC.

The rearrangement uses TRBV6-5 and TRBJ1-2; 12 bases are shared with TRBD1. The CDR3 length is 15 residues. Germline V gene data show CDR1 as MNHEY and CDR2 as SVGAGI. With V trimmed by 6 bases and J by 4 bases, 6 bases remained unmatched. The CDR3 region is CASSGTGGQVYGYTF. The CDR3, as DNA: TGTGCCAGCAGCGGGACAGGGGGCCAGGTCTATGGCTACACCTTC.

In its sample, this clone was seen once. The V and J genes are TRBV7-9 and TRBJ2-7; TRBD1 matches 10 bases. CDR3 length equals 16 residues. From germline, CDR1 is SEHNR and CDR2 FQNEAQ (reference sequence). V lost 5 bases and J lost 2; bases outside the gene matches: 9. CDR3 coding DNA: TGTGCCAGCAGCAACCGGGACAGGGGAGAACCCTACGAGCAGTACTTC. Protein sequence: CASSNRDRGEPYEQYF.

The J gene is TRBJ2-3, the V gene TRBV7-9; D is perhaps TRBD1 (5 bases). Germline V CDR1 and CDR2: SEHNR, FQNEAQ (reference sequence). This CDR3 is 15 amino acids long. Trimming took off 3 bases at V and 1 base at J, with 11 bases between the two ends. This CDR3 is CASSLRDRGTDTQYF. The CDR3 nucleotides read TGTGCCAGCAGCTTGCGCGACAGAGGCACAGATACGCAGTATTTT.

The rearrangement uses TRBV30 and TRBJ2-7; a weak D match, TRBD2 (6 bases). This CDR3 is built from 12 residues. Germline CDR1 and CDR2: GTSNPN and SVGIG (reference sequence). V shed 3 bases and J shed 3 bases, with 9 bases lying between them. The CDR3 DNA reads as TGTGCCTGGAGGGGAGCGGGCTACGAGCAGTACTTC. Its translation is CAWRGAGYEQYF.

Details on this clone: Other DNA sequences in the sample encode the same CDR3. The chain is built from TRBV18 and TRBJ2-7; 8 bases are a match to TRBD2. The CDR3 consists of 14 residues. The J segment lost 4 bases and the V segment lost 6 bases, leaving 8 bases of the junction unmatched. Germline V gene sequence: CDR1 KGHSH, CDR2 LQKENI. The CDR3 DNA reads TGTGCCAGCTCCCCGGGACTAGGCTCTTACGAGCAGTACTTC. Amino acid sequence: CASSPGLGSYEQYF.

V is TRBV30 and J is TRBJ2-5; TRBD1 is a possible D gene (6 bases). Germline V gene sequence: CDR1 GTSNPN, CDR2 SVGIG (reference sequence). The CDR3 sequence is 14 residues long. Trimming took 7 bases from V and 3 from J, leaving 18 bases between them. CDR3 region: CASGVGGAKETQYF. The CDR3 DNA reads as TGTGCCTCAGGGGTGGGTGGGGCTAAAGAGACCCAGTACTTC.

The genes are TRBV2 and TRBJ1-2; TRBD1 matches 10 bases. Germline CDR1 and CDR2: SNHLY and FYNNEI. The CDR3 spans 13 residues. Germline trimming cut 5 bases from V and 6 bases from J; bases unmatched to any gene: 3. CDR3 sequence reads: CASSWTGGNGYTF. CDR3 DNA: TGTGCCAGCAGTTGGACAGGGGGGAATGGCTACACCTTC.

This clone has a handful of counts. The chain uses TRBV18 and TRBJ2-2, with a tentative D call TRBD2 (6 bases). Trimming shortened V by 8 bases and J by 6 bases, and 10 bases separated the two germline ends. CDR1 is KGHSH, CDR2 LQKENI, per germline. The CDR3 runs 12 residues. The CDR3 region is CASRLGPGELFF. As DNA, the CDR3 is TGTGCCAGCCGACTAGGACCCGGGGAGCTGTTTTTT.

The chain carries TRBV10-3 and TRBJ2-2; weak D call: TRBD1 (5 bases). V lost 3 bases, J lost 6 bases, and 8 bases lay in between. Germline CDR1 and CDR2: ENHRY and SYGVKD. The CDR3 has 13 residues. The chain's CDR3 is CAISEAGPGELFF. The CDR3 nucleotides are TGTGCCATCAGTGAAGCAGGGCCCGGGGAGCTGTTTTTT.

V usage is TRBV7-8 and J usage is TRBJ2-2, with unresolved D. The germline gives CDR1 SGHVS, CDR2 FQNEAQ. Trimming removed 8 bases at V and 7 bases at J, with 14 bases between. The CDR3 sequence is 13 residues long. DNA of the CDR3: TGTGCCAGCGCCCACCGCTCTAGCGGGGAGCTGTTTTTT. This translates into CASAHRSSGELFF.

This chain joins TRBV6-5 and TRBJ1-1; TRBD1 is a possible D gene (5 bases). Germline CDR1 and CDR2: MNHEY and SVGAGI. The CDR3 loop spans 14 amino acids. The V and J ends lost 6 bases and 0 bases respectively, with 11 bases between them. CDR3 region: CASRVRVVNTEAFF. In DNA, the CDR3 is TGTGCCAGCAGGGTCAGGGTTGTGAACACTGAAGCTTTCTTT.